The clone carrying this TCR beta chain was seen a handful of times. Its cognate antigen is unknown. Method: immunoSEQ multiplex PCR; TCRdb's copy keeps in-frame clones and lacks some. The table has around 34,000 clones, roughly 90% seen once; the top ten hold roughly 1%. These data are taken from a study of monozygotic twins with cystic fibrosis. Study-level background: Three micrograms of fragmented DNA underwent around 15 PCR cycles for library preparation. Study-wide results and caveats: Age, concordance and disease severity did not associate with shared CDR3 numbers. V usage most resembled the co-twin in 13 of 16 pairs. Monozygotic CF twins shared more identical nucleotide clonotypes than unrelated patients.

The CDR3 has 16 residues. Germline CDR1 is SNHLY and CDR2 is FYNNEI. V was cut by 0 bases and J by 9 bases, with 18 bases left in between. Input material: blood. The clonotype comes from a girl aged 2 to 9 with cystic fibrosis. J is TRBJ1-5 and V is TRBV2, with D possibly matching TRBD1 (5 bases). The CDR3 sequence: CASSEARDSMGRPQHF. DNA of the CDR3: TGTGCCAGCAGTGAAGCGAGGGACTCGATGGGCCGGCCCCAGCATTTT.